What follows describes a single TCR beta chain. Its antigen target is currently unknown. The sample holds no much larger clone one base away, and base qualities are not on file. Libraries were built with 5' RACE. Sequenced using an Illumina HiSeq 2500. A second PCR of 7 to 11 cycles was performed with a sample-barcoded 5' primer and a J-beta primer mix. A unique molecular identifier was introduced onto each TCR beta cDNA molecule by a template-switch 5' adaptor carrying 12 random nucleotides. Each sample yielded at least 2.5 million CDR3-containing paired-end reads. All of the RNA was converted into first-strand cDNA using the Mint cDNA synthesis kit, with a TRBC-specific oligonucleotide serving as the primer. Following uracil-DNA glycosylase treatment, all cDNA underwent a first 18-cycle PCR with the universal primers M1SS and BC2_uni_R. The published analysis was carried out like this. Each sample was normalized by randomly selecting 1 million high-quality reads, each carrying a distinct molecular identifier. Reads with shared molecular identifiers were discarded instead of being binned into consensus sequences. MiTCR, with a Q25 quality threshold and the strictest error-elimination algorithm, was used for CDR3 identification, clonotype clustering and error correction. A nonparametric unseen species model with Euler transformation was used to estimate a lower bound on total TCR beta diversity. TCRdb trimmed public reads at Q25 via fastp, called clones via MiXCR and kept in-frame beta chains. Every entry covers one CDR3 protein and lists the most common genes and DNA from its rows. For this entry, the V and J calls and clone size follow TCRdb and not the study's own pipeline. This sample has about 680,000 distinct CDR3 sequences in its table, and roughly 49% of those were observed once. The ten largest make up under 35% of the sample.

V and J are truncated by 3 bases and 7 bases respectively, leaving an intervening sequence of 13 bases. The CDR1 and CDR2 encoded by the germline V gene are SNHLY and FYNNEI. There are 13 amino acids in the CDR3, from cysteine to phenylalanine inclusive. Solely the CDR3 DNA is kept, with 39 bases framed from the first base. Donors were a few dozen systemically healthy Caucasian individuals from Russia aged roughly 6 to 90 years. Approximately 9 milliliters of peripheral blood were collected from each donor into EDTA-treated Vacutainer tubes. Ficoll-Paque density-gradient centrifugation was used to isolate PBMCs, with at least 7 million obtained per sample. Trizol reagent was used to extract total RNA from the PBMCs, yielding at least 6 micrograms per sample. The percentages of naive CD45RAhigh/CD27high T cells were determined by flow cytometry on a PBMC aliquot from every donor. These data come from a study of blood T cells in healthy people across ages (dated by TCRdb to the mid-2010s). Study-wide context: In model experiments, template switching captured about one uniquely barcoded TCR beta cDNA molecule for every two T cells. To track age-related changes in TCR beta repertoire diversity, the study relied on deep sequencing normalized with unique cDNA molecular identifiers. The donors were split into four age groups: young (average about 16 years), middle-aged (39), aged (approximately 60) and long-lived (approximately 80). To avoid experimental bias, donors of different ages were spread randomly across the sequencing lanes. For two donors (one aged 18 to 30 and one aged 80 or older), the study analyzed two additional independent replicas of 1 million unique cDNA reads from the same blood draw.

Overall study outcomes, separate from this receptor: Estimates of total diversity based on one million sequenced T cells were considered lower bounds and underestimates. Observed TCR beta diversity per million T cells fell roughly linearly with age, and a significant reduction was already apparent by age about 43. The long-lived group showed more naive CD4+ T cells, fewer expanded clones and increased TCR diversity than the aged group, suggesting age selection. Conclusive comparison of naive and antigen-experienced compartments was prevented by the profiling of bulk unsorted PBMCs. The percentage of naive T cells measured by flow cytometry correlated strongly with observed TCR beta diversity. The CMV infection status of donors was not known, potentially confounding age-related changes in expanded clonotypes.

Sequenced material: blood. The sequence joins TRBV2 to TRBJ2-7; perhaps TRBD2 is the D gene, with 5 bases matching. The receptor's source is a woman aged 60-75 years in good health. The sequence in DNA is TGTGCCAGCAGTGATCCTAGCTACAATGAGCAGTACTTC. This yields the protein CASSDPSYNEQYF. The CDR3, completed at both ends by the reference TRBV2 and TRBJ2-7 genes, gives the full variable domain EPEVTQTPSHQVTQMGQEVILRCVPISNHLYFYWYRQILGQKVEFLVSFYNNEISEKSEIFDDQFSVERPDGSNFTLKIRSTKLEDSAMYFCASSDPSYNEQYFGPGTRLTVT.